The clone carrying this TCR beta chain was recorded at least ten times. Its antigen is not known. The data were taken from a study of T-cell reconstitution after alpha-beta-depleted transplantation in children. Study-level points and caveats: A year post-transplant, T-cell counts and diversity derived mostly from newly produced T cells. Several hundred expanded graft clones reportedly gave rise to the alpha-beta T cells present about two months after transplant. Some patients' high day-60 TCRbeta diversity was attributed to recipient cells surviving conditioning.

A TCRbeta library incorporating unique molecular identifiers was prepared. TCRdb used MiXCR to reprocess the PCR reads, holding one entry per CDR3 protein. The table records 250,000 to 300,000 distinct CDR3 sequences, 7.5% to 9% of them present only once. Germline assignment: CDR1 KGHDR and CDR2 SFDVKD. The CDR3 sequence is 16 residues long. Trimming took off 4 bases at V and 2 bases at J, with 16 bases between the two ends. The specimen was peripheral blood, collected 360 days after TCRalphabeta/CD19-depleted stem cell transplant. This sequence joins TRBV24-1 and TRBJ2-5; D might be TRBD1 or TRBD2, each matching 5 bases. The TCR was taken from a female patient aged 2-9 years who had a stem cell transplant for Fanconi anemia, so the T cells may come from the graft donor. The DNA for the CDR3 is TGTGCCACCAGTGAGGCCCGCGCAGGGAGACAAGAGACCCAGTACTTC. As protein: CATSEARAGRQETQYF.